This entry lists 6 T cell receptor beta chains sequenced from one sample in a study of cytomegalovirus exposure and HLA in healthy donors. The PCR had 60 Vbeta and 13 Jbeta primers. This table comes from immunoSEQ multiplex PCR, and its TCRdb copy is limited to in-frame clones, with some not included. The table lists approximately 120,000 clones, around 77% of them singletons. The sample taken for sequencing was PBMCs. All receptors derive from a middle-aged woman in good health and CMV-seropositive.

The chain couples TRBV7-8 to TRBJ2-3, with D possibly matching TRBD1 (5 bases). Between the trimmed V and J ends, which lost 1 base and 3 bases, there was a span of 11 bases. The CDR3 contains 15 residues. Germline loops: CDR1 SGHVS, CDR2 FQNEAQ. The CDR3 sequence: CASSLGWGQTDTQYF. Here the CDR3 DNA reads TGTGCCAGCAGCTTAGGGTGGGGCCAAACAGATACGCAGTATTTT.

This clone showed up just a few times. The genes are TRBV19 and TRBJ2-4, with D maybe TRBD1 (6 bases). The CDR3 runs to 14 residues. Trimming took off 4 bases at V and 1 base at J, with 8 bases between the two ends. In germline, CDR1 is LNHDA, CDR2 SQIVND (reference sequence). This CDR3 is CASSTGDAKNIQYF. CDR3 in DNA: TGTGCCAGTAGTACAGGGGATGCCAAAAACATTCAGTACTTC.

CDR3 residues: CASRGDSSNQPQHF. CDR3 in DNA: TGTGCCAGCAGAGGGGACAGCTCGAATCAGCCCCAGCATTTT. The chain uses TRBV6-1 and TRBJ1-5; 7 positions agree with TRBD1. The CDR3 contains 14 residues. Germline lookup yields CDR1 MNHNS and CDR2 SASEGT. J lost 4 bases, V lost 6 bases, and 6 bases had no gene match.

The gene calls are TRBV28 and TRBJ2-7; D is unclear. The CDR3 has 14 amino acids. The germline V and J ends were trimmed by 6 bases and 1 base, with 13 bases remaining between them. From germline, CDR1 is MDHEN and CDR2 SYDVKM. This chain's CDR3 is CASSSTYHSYEQYF. DNA of the CDR3: TGTGCCAGCAGCTCGACATACCATTCCTACGAGCAGTACTTC.

This clone has just a few counts. V and J are TRBV27 and TRBJ2-1; 7 bases fit TRBD1. The CDR3 runs 14 residues. Germline lookup yields CDR1 MNHEY and CDR2 SMNVEV (reference sequence). J was trimmed by 3 bases and V by 6 bases; bases with no gene match: 5. CDR3 protein: CASSPDRDYNEQFF. CDR3 bases: TGTGCCAGCAGCCCCGACAGGGACTACAATGAGCAGTTCTTC.

This clone was found once. The V call is TRBV6-6, the J call TRBJ1-5; 11 bases map to TRBD1. Unmatched junction bases numbered 4, after V lost 2 bases and J lost 4 bases. The CDR3 loop spans 16 amino acids. CDR1 and CDR2 from the germline V gene are MNHNY and SVGAGI (reference sequence). CDR3 bases: TGTGCCAGCAGTTACGAGGACAGGGGGCGTAATCAGCCCCAGCATTTT. This gives the protein CASSYEDRGRNQPQHF.